This T cell receptor (beta chain) is from a study of T cell responses to AZD1222 COVID-19 vaccine. Study-wide results and limits: Among AZD1222 vaccinees, only six were seropositive at baseline.

Profiled with immunoSEQ multiplex PCR; TCRdb holds only in-frame clones, not every one. The top ten hold less than 2.5% of the sample, which has 120,000 to 150,000 clones, approximately 91% seen once. Per germline, CDR1 SGHAT and CDR2 FQDESV (reference sequence). V gave up 5 bases and J gave up 2 bases; unmatched junction bases: 7. The CDR3 is 15 amino acids. On this clone: What it binds is not known.

The sequencing here drew on peripheral blood, taken 28 days after the second AZD1222 dose. This TCR was recovered from an adult who received the AZD1222 COVID-19 vaccine. This chain joins TRBV11-1 and TRBJ1-2; TRBD1 matches at 8 bases. The CDR3 reads CASSQLTGENYGYTF. CDR3 in DNA: TGTGCCAGCAGCCAGTTGACAGGGGAAAACTATGGCTACACCTTC. The full variable domain, its missing parts supplied by reference TRBV11-1 and TRBJ1-2, is EAEVAQSPRYKITEKSQAVAFWCDPISGHATLYWYRQILGQGPELLVQFQDESVVDDSQLPKDRFSAERLKGVDSTLKIQPAELGDSAMYLCASSQLTGENYGYTFGSGTRLTVV.